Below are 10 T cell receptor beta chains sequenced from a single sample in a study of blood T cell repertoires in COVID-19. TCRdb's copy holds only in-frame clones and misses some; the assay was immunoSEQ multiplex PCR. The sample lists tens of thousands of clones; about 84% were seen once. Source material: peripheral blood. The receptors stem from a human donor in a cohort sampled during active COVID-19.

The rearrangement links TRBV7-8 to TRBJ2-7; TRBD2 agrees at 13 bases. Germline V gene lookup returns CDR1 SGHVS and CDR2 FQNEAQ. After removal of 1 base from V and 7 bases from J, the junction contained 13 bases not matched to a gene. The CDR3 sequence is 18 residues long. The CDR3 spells CASSLGGLAGVLLREQYF. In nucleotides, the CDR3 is TGTGCCAGCAGCTTAGGTGGACTAGCGGGAGTCCTTCTAAGGGAGCAGTACTTC.

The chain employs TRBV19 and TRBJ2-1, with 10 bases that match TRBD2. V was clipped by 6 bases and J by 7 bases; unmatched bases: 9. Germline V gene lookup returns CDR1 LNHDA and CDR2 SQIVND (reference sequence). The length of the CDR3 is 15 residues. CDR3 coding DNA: TGTGCCAGTAGACCCCCAGGGACTAGCGTGAATGAGCAGTTCTTC. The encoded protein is CASRPPGTSVNEQFF.

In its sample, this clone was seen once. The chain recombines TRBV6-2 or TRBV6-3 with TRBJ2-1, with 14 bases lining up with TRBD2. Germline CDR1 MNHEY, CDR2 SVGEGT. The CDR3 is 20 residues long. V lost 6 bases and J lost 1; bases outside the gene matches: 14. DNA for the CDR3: TGTGCCAGCAGCCCGGCCCCGGGACTAGCGGGAGTTTGGTCCTACAATGAGCAGTTCTTC. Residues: CASSPAPGLAGVWSYNEQFF.

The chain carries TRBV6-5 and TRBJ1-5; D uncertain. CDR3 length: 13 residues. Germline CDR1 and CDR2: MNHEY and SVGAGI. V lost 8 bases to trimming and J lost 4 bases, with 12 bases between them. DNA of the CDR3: TGTGCCAGCCGCGTTAATAAAAATCAGCCCCAGCATTTT. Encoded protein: CASRVNKNQPQHF.

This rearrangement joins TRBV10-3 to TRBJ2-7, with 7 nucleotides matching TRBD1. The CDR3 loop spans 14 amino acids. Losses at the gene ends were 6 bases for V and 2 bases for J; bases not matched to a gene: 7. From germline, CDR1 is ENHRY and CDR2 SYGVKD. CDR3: CAISPGTEPYEQYF. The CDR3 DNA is TGTGCCATCAGCCCCGGGACAGAACCCTACGAGCAGTACTTC.

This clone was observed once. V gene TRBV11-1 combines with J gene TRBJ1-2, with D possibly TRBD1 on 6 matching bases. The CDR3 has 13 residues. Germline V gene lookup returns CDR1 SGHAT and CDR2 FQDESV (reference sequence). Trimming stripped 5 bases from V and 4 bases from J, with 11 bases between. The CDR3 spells CASSTGQSYGYTF. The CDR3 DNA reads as TGTGCCAGCAGCACCGGACAGTCCTATGGCTACACCTTC. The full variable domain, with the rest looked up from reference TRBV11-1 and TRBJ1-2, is EAEVAQSPRYKITEKSQAVAFWCDPISGHATLYWYRQILGQGPELLVQFQDESVVDDSQLPKDRFSAERLKGVDSTLKIQPAELGDSAMYLCASSTGQSYGYTFGSGTRLTVV.

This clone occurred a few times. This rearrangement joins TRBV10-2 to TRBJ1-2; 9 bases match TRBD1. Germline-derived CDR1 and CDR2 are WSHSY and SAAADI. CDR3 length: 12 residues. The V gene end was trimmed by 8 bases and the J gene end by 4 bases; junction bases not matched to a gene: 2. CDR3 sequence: CASSDRGYGYTF. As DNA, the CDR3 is TGCGCCAGCTCGGACAGGGGCTATGGCTACACCTTC.

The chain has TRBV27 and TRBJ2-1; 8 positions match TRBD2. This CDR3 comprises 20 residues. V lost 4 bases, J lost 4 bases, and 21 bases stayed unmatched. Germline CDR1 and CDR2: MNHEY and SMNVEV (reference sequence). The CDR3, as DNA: TGTGCCAGCAGTTCCAATCCCCGTCTAGCGGGTGGGACCTTTTACAATGAGCAGTTCTTC. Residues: CASSSNPRLAGGTFYNEQFF.

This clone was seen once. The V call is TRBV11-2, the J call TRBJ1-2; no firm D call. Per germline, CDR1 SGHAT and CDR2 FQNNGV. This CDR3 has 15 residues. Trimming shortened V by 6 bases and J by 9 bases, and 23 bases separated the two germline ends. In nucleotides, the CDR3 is TGTGCCAGCAGGAATATCGATTCAGACAACCGCAGCTACACCTTC. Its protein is CASRNIDSDNRSYTF.

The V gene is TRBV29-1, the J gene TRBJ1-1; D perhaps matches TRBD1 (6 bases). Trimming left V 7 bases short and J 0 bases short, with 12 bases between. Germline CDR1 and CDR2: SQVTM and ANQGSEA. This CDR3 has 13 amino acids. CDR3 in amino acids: CSGRQEMNTEAFF. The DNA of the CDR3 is TGCAGCGGAAGACAGGAGATGAACACTGAAGCTTTCTTT.